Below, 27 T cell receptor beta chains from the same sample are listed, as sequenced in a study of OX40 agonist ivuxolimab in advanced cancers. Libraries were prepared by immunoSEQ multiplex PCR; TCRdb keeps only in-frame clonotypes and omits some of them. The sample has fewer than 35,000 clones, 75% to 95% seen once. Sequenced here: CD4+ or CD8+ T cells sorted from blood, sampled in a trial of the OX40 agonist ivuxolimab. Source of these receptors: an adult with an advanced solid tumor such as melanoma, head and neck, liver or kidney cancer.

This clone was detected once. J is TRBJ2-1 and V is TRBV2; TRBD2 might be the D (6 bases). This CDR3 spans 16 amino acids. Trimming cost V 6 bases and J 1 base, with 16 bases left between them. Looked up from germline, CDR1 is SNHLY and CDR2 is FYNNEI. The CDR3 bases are TGTGCCAGCAGAGCGGTTCCGGGAGTGTCCTACAATGAGCAGTTCTTC. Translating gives CASRAVPGVSYNEQFF. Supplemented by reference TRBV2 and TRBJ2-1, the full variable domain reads EPEVTQTPSHQVTQMGQEVILRCVPISNHLYFYWYRQILGQKVEFLVSFYNNEISEKSEIFDDQFSVERPDGSNFTLKIRSTKLEDSAMYFCASRAVPGVSYNEQFFGPGTRLTVL.

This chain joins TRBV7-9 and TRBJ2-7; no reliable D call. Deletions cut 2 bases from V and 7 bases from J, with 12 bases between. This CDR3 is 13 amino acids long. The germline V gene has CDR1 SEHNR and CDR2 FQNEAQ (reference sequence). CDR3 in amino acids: CASSLTGTWEQYF. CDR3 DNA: TGTGCCAGCAGCTTAACGGGCACGTGGGAGCAGTACTTC.

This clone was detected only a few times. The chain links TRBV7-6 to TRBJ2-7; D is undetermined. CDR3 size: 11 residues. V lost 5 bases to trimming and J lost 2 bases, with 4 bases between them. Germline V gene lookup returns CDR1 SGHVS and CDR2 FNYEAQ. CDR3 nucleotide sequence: TGTGCCAGCAGCGACACCTACGAGCAGTACTTC. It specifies CASSDTYEQYF.

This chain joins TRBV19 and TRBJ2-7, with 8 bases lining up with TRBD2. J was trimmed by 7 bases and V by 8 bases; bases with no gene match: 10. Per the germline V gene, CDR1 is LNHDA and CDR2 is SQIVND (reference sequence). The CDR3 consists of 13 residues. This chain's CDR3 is CASSSSGSGEQYF. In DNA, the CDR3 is TGTGCCAGTTCATCGAGCGGGAGTGGTGAGCAGTACTTC.

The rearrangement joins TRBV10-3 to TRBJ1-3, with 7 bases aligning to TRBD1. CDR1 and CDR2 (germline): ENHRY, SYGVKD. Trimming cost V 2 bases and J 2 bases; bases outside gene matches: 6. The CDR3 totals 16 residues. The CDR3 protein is CAISELGGIPGNTIYF. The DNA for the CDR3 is TGTGCCATCAGTGAGCTAGGGGGCATACCTGGAAACACCATATATTTT.

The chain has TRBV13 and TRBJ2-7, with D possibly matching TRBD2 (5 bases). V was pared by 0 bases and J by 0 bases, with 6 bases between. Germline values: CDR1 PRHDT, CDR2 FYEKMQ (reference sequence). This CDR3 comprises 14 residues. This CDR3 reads CASSLGGSSYEQYF. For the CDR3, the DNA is TGTGCCAGCAGCTTAGGGGGGAGCTCCTACGAGCAGTACTTC.

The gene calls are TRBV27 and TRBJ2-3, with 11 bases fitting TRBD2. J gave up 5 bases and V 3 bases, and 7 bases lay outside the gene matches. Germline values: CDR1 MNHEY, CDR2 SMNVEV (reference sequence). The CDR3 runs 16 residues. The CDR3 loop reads CASSFISGRVVDTQYF. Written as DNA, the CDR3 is TGTGCCAGCAGTTTTATTAGCGGGAGGGTAGTAGATACGCAGTATTTT.

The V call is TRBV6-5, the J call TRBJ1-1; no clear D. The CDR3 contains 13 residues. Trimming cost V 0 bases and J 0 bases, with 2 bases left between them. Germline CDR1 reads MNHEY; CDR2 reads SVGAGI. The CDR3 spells CASSYSMNTEAFF. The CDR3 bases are TGTGCCAGCAGTTACTCTATGAACACTGAAGCTTTCTTT.

CDR3 protein: CASSLWGTGEETQYF. The CDR3 nucleotides are TGTGCCAGCAGCTTATGGGGGACAGGGGAAGAGACCCAGTACTTC. The rearrangement links TRBV13 to TRBJ2-5, with TRBD1 matching over 10 bases. Germline V gene data show CDR1 as PRHDT and CDR2 as FYEKMQ (reference sequence). V gave up 2 bases and J gave up 3 bases; unmatched junction bases: 3. The CDR3 is 15 amino acids.

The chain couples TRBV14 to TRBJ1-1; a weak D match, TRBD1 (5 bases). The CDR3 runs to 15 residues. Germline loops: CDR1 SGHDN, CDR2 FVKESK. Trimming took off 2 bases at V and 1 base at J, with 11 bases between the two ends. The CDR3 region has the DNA TGTGCCAGCAGCCAAAGACCGGGGCCGAACACTGAAGCTTTCTTT. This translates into CASSQRPGPNTEAFF.

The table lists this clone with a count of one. The CDR3 coding sequence is TGTGCCAGCAGTCCCTGGACAGGGGCTAGCAATCAGCCCCAGCATTTT. This sequence encodes CASSPWTGASNQPQHF. The chain links TRBV27 to TRBJ1-5, with 9 nucleotides matching TRBD1. The CDR3 totals 16 residues. Per the germline V gene, CDR1 is MNHEY and CDR2 is SMNVEV (reference sequence). V dropped 5 bases and J dropped 0; count of bases not matched to a gene: 5.

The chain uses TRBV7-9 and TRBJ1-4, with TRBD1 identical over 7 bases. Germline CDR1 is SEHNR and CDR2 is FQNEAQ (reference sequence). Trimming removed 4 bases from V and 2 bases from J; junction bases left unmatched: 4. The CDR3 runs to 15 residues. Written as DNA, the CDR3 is TGTGCCAGCAGCTCGAGCAGGGGGACTAATGAAAAACTGTTTTTT. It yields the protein CASSSSRGTNEKLFF.

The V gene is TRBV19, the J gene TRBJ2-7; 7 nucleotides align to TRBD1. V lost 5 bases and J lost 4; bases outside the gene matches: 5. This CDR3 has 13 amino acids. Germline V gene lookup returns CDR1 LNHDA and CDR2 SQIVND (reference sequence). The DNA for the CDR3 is TGTGCCAGTAGTGTCAGGGGGTTGTACGAGCAGTACTTC. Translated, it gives CASSVRGLYEQYF.

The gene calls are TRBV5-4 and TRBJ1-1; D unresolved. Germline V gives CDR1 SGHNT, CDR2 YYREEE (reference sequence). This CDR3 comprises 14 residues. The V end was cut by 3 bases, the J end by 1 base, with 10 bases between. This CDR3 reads CASSSGTSNTEAFF. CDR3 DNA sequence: TGTGCCAGCAGCTCGGGCACCTCGAACACTGAAGCTTTCTTT. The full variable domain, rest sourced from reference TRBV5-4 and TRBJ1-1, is ETGVTQSPTHLIKTRGQQVTLRCSSQSGHNTVSWYQQALGQGPQFIFQYYREEENGRGNFPPRFSGLQFPNYSSELNVNALELDDSALYLCASSSGTSNTEAFFGQGTRLTVV.

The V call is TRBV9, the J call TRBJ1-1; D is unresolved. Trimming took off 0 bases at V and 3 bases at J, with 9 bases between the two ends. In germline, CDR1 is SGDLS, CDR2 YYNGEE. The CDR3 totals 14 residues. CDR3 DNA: TGTGCCAGCAGCGTAGAGGCTATGTACACTGAAGCTTTCTTT. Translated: CASSVEAMYTEAFF.

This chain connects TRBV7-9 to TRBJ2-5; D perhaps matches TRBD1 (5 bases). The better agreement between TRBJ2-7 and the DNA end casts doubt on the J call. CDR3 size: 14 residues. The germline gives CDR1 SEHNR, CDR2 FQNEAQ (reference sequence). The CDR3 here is CASSSQGGSYEQYF. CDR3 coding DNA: TGTGCCAGCAGCAGTCAGGGCGGCTCCTACGAGCAGTACTTC.

The CDR3 region is CASSALAGRDEQYF. The CDR3 bases are TGCGCCAGCAGCGCACTAGCGGGAAGAGACGAGCAGTACTTC. J is TRBJ2-7 and V is TRBV5-1; 10 bases match TRBD2. This CDR3 is built from 14 residues. V gave up 4 bases and J gave up 5 bases; unmatched junction bases: 6. The V gene's germline CDR1 is SGHRS and CDR2 YFSETQ.

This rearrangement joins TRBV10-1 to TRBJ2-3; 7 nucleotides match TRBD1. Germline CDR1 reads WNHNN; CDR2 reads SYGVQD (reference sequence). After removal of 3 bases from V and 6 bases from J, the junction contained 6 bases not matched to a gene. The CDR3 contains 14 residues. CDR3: CASSDRGSPDTQYF. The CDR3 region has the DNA TGCGCCAGCAGTGACAGGGGGTCCCCGGATACGCAGTATTTT.

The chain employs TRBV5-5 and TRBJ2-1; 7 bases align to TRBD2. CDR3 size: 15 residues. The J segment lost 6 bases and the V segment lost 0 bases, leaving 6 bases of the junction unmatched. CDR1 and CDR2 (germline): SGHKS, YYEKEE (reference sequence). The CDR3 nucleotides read TGTGCCAGCAGCTTGGCCGCGGGAGCGGGCAATGAGCAGTTCTTC. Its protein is CASSLAAGAGNEQFF.

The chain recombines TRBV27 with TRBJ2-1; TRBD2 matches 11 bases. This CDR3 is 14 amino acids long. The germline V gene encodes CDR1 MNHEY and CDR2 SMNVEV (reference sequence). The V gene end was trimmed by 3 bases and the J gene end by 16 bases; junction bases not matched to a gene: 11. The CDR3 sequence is CASSFGSGRGLPFF. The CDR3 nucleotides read TGTGCCAGCAGTTTTGGTAGCGGGAGGGGCCTCCCCTTCTTC.

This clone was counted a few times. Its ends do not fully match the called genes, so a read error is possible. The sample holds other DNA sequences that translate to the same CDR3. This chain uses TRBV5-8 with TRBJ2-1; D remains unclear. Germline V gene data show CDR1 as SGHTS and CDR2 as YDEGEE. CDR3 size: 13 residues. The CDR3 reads CASSQDFHNEQFF. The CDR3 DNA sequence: TGCGCCAGCAGCCAAGATTTTCATAATGAGCAGTTCTTC. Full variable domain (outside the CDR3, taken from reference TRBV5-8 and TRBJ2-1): EAGVTQSPTHLIKTRGQQATLRCSPISGHTSVYWYQQALGLGLQFLLWYDEGEERNRGNFPPRFSGRQFPNYSSELNVNALELEDSALYLCASSQDFHNEQFFGPGTRLTVL.

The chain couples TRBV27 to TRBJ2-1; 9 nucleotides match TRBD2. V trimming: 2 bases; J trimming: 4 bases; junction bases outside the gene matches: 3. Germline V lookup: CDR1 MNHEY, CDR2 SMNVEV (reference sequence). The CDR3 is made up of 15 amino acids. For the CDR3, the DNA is TGTGCCAGCAGTTTAACGGCGGGAGGGTACAATGAGCAGTTCTTC. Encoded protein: CASSLTAGGYNEQFF.

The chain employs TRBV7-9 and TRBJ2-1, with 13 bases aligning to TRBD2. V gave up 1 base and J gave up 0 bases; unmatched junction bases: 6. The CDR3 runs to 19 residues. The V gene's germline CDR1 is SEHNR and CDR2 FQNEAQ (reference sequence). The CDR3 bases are TGTGCCAGCAGCTTAGGAGGACTAGCGGGAGAAACCTCCTACAATGAGCAGTTCTTC. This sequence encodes CASSLGGLAGETSYNEQFF.

CDR3 region: CASSHIAGGGYEQYF. The CDR3 DNA is TGCGCCAGCAGCCATATAGCGGGAGGGGGCTACGAGCAGTACTTC. The chain has TRBV4-1 and TRBJ2-7; 11 bases match TRBD2. Trimming at V came to 3 bases and at J to 3 bases, leaving 4 bases not matched to a gene. The CDR3 has 15 residues. Germline V gene data show CDR1 as MGHRA and CDR2 as YSYEKL.

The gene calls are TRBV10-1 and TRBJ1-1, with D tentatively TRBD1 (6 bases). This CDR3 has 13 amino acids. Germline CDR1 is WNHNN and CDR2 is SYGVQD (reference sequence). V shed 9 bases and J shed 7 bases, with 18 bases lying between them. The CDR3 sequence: CASSLGGPFEAFF. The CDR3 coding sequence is TGCGCCAGTTCCCTCGGGGGGCCCTTTGAAGCTTTCTTT.

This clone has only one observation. The CDR3 DNA follows: TGTGCCAGCGGAACGGACAGGGGCCTTTGGGGAGTCTATGGCTACACCTTC. Amino acids: CASGTDRGLWGVYGYTF. The chain employs TRBV2 and TRBJ1-2; 9 nucleotides match TRBD1. V lost 8 bases and J lost 4; bases outside the gene matches: 17. Germline assignment: CDR1 SNHLY and CDR2 FYNNEI. The CDR3 spans 17 residues. The variable domain in full, with the rest retrieved from reference TRBV2 and TRBJ1-2, is EPEVTQTPSHQVTQMGQEVILRCVPISNHLYFYWYRQILGQKVEFLVSFYNNEISEKSEIFDDQFSVERPDGSNFTLKIRSTKLEDSAMYFCASGTDRGLWGVYGYTFGSGTRLTVV.

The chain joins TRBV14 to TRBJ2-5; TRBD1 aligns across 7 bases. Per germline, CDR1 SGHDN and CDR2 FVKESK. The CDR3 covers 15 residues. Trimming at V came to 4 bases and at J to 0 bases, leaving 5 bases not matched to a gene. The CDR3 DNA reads TGTGCCAGCAGCCGGGGACAGAGTTACCAAGAGACCCAGTACTTC. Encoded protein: CASSRGQSYQETQYF. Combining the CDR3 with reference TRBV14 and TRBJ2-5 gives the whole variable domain EAGVTQFPSHSVIEKGQTVTLRCDPISGHDNLYWYRRVMGKEIKFLLHFVKESKQDESGMPNNRFLAERTGGTYSTLKVQPAELEDSGVYFCASSRGQSYQETQYFGPGTRLLVL.